This is a list of T cell receptor beta chains from one sample in a study of T cells in narcolepsy. TCRdb's table, derived via immunoSEQ multiplex PCR, lists solely in-frame clones and lacks some. The data hold some 32,000 clones, with around 78% observed a single time. The specimen sequenced was CD45RA- memory CD4+ T cells from PBMCs. The source of these receptors is a human donor with narcolepsy. Each CDR3 is given with its conserved first and last residue. The order of the fields is D gene, clone size, J gene, V gene, CDR3 DNA, CDR3 protein. The D gene is left open where the match is weak. Some rows mark clone size as missing; the rest say once, few, many or name a class of expanded clone.

d_call: -
clone_size: medium-sized
j_call: TRBJ2-7
v_call: TRBV18
cdr3_nt: TGTGCCAGCTCACCGAACGGGGGCAACGAGCAGTACTTC
cdr3_aa: CASSPNGGNEQYF

d_call: -
clone_size: -
j_call: TRBJ2-6
v_call: TRBV19
cdr3_nt: TGTGCCAGTTGGGATCGGGGGGCCTTAACCTCTGGGGCCAACGTCCTGACTTTC
cdr3_aa: CASWDRGALTSGANVLTF

d_call: TRBD2
clone_size: -
j_call: TRBJ2-2
v_call: TRBV15
cdr3_nt: TGTGCCACCAGCAGAACGGGACTAGCGGGCACCACCGGGGAGCTGTTTTTT
cdr3_aa: CATSRTGLAGTTGELFF

d_call: TRBD2
clone_size: -
j_call: TRBJ2-7
v_call: TRBV5-1
cdr3_nt: TGCGCCAGCAGCGAGGGACTAGCGGGGGCCTCCTACGAGCAGTACTTC
cdr3_aa: CASSEGLAGASYEQYF

d_call: -
clone_size: -
j_call: TRBJ2-7
v_call: TRBV6-1
cdr3_nt: TGTGCCAGCAATGGGGCAGGCTACGAGCAGTACTTC
cdr3_aa: CASNGAGYEQYF

d_call: TRBD1
clone_size: -
j_call: TRBJ1-1
v_call: TRBV29-1
cdr3_nt: TGCAGCGTTGCGATGGTTGCAGGGGGTGCCCCGATGACTAAAGCTTTCTTT
cdr3_aa: CSVAMVAGGAPMTKAFF

d_call: -
clone_size: once
j_call: TRBJ1-2
v_call: TRBV28
cdr3_nt: TGTGCCAGCAGTGACGGCGCTGGCCACTATGGCTACACCTTC
cdr3_aa: CASSDGAGHYGYTF

d_call: -
clone_size: -
j_call: TRBJ2-3
v_call: TRBV5-1
cdr3_nt: TGCGCCAGCAGCCTGGGGACTTTATTCACAGATACGCAGTATTTT
cdr3_aa: CASSLGTLFTDTQYF

d_call: -
clone_size: -
j_call: TRBJ2-3
v_call: TRBV6-6
cdr3_nt: TGTGCCAGCAGTTACTGGGGTGGAGGCACAGATACGCAGTATTTT
cdr3_aa: CASSYWGGGTDTQYF

d_call: TRBD1
clone_size: -
j_call: TRBJ1-2
v_call: TRBV10-3
cdr3_nt: TGTGCCATCAGTTATCGACAGGGGTATGGCTACACCTTC
cdr3_aa: CAISYRQGYGYTF

d_call: -
clone_size: -
j_call: TRBJ1-2
v_call: TRBV7-8
cdr3_nt: TGTGCCAGCAGCTTAAACAAGAAGGGCTATGGCTACACCTTC
cdr3_aa: CASSLNKKGYGYTF

d_call: -
clone_size: few
j_call: TRBJ1-1
v_call: TRBV2
cdr3_nt: TGTGCCAGCAGTGAAGGGGACACTGAAGCTTTCTTT
cdr3_aa: CASSEGDTEAFF

d_call: -
clone_size: -
j_call: TRBJ2-7
v_call: TRBV5-5
cdr3_nt: TGTGCCAGCAGCTTAGCGGGGACAGCAGATTACGAGCAGTACTTC
cdr3_aa: CASSLAGTADYEQYF

d_call: TRBD1
clone_size: -
j_call: TRBJ1-1
v_call: TRBV5-1
cdr3_nt: TGCGCCAGCAGCACGGAAGGGGGCGACACTGAAGCTTTCTTT
cdr3_aa: CASSTEGGDTEAFF

d_call: TRBD1
clone_size: -
j_call: TRBJ1-2
v_call: TRBV5-1
cdr3_nt: TGCGCCAGCAGCTTGGAACCGGACAGGGGGTATGGCTACACCTTC
cdr3_aa: CASSLEPDRGYGYTF

d_call: -
clone_size: few
j_call: TRBJ2-7
v_call: TRBV19
cdr3_nt: TGTGCCAGTAGTATTGGACAGTTCTACGAGCAGTACTTC
cdr3_aa: CASSIGQFYEQYF

d_call: -
clone_size: -
j_call: TRBJ1-2
v_call: TRBV5-6
cdr3_nt: TGTGCCAGCAGCTCTCTCAGGGGATCGAAGGGCTACACCTTC
cdr3_aa: CASSSLRGSKGYTF

d_call: TRBD2
clone_size: -
j_call: TRBJ2-3
v_call: TRBV2
cdr3_nt: TGTGCCAGCAGTTTACTAGCGGGGTTCACAGATACGCAGTATTTT
cdr3_aa: CASSLLAGFTDTQYF

d_call: TRBD2
clone_size: -
j_call: TRBJ2-1
v_call: TRBV7-8
cdr3_nt: TGTGCCAGCAGCTCCCGTGATAGCGGGAGTAAAGTCTCCTACAATGAGCAGTTCTTC
cdr3_aa: CASSSRDSGSKVSYNEQFF

d_call: -
clone_size: -
j_call: TRBJ2-7
v_call: TRBV27
cdr3_nt: TGTGCCAGCAGTCCGGGGGACAGCCGATTGGGAGAGCAGTACTTC
cdr3_aa: CASSPGDSRLGEQYF

d_call: TRBD2
clone_size: -
j_call: TRBJ2-3
v_call: TRBV19
cdr3_nt: TGTGCCAGTAGTCCTCTCGGTGCGGGGGAGCCAGATACGCAGTATTTT
cdr3_aa: CASSPLGAGEPDTQYF

d_call: TRBD1
clone_size: -
j_call: TRBJ2-5
v_call: TRBV5-1
cdr3_nt: TGCGCCAGCAGCTTGTGGCAGGGGGCCGAGACCCAGTACTTC
cdr3_aa: CASSLWQGAETQYF

d_call: -
clone_size: -
j_call: TRBJ2-7
v_call: TRBV5-1
cdr3_nt: TGCGCCAGCAGCTCAGGACGGGTTTACGAGCAGTACTTC
cdr3_aa: CASSSGRVYEQYF

d_call: -
clone_size: -
j_call: TRBJ1-6
v_call: TRBV5-1
cdr3_nt: TGCGCCAGCAGCCAAACAGCAGGAGATAATTCACCCCTCCACTTT
cdr3_aa: CASSQTAGDNSPLHF

d_call: -
clone_size: -
j_call: TRBJ2-7
v_call: TRBV6-5
cdr3_nt: TGTGCCAGCAGTCAAGGGGGGACCTCCTACGAGCAGTACTTC
cdr3_aa: CASSQGGTSYEQYF

d_call: -
clone_size: -
j_call: TRBJ2-2
v_call: TRBV29-1
cdr3_nt: TGCAGCGCCCGAGAGGGGGGCACCGGGGAGCTGTTTTTT
cdr3_aa: CSAREGGTGELFF

d_call: -
clone_size: -
j_call: TRBJ1-2
v_call: TRBV18
cdr3_nt: TGCGCCAGCTCACCTGGTGACAGACCCTATGGCTACACCTTC
cdr3_aa: CASSPGDRPYGYTF

d_call: TRBD2
clone_size: -
j_call: TRBJ2-3
v_call: TRBV11-2
cdr3_nt: TGTGCCAGCAGCTTAAGAACTAGCGGGAGGAAGGATACGCAGTATTTT
cdr3_aa: CASSLRTSGRKDTQYF

d_call: -
clone_size: -
j_call: TRBJ1-6
v_call: TRBV7-9
cdr3_nt: TGTGCCAGCAGCTCCGAAAGTTTCGGGGTTGGGCCACCCCTCCACTTT
cdr3_aa: CASSSESFGVGPPLHF

d_call: -
clone_size: -
j_call: TRBJ1-3
v_call: TRBV30
cdr3_nt: TGTGCTTGGAGGGAACATCTCTCTGGAAACACCATATATTTT
cdr3_aa: CAWREHLSGNTIYF

d_call: TRBD2
clone_size: -
j_call: TRBJ2-2
v_call: TRBV7-9
cdr3_nt: TGTGCCAGCAGCACCAGCGGGAGGGGAAACACCGGGGAGCTGTTTTTT
cdr3_aa: CASSTSGRGNTGELFF

d_call: TRBD1
clone_size: -
j_call: TRBJ1-5
v_call: TRBV5-5
cdr3_nt: TGTGCCAGCAGCTTGGCCGAGGACAGGGGGCTACATTTT
cdr3_aa: CASSLAEDRGLHF

d_call: -
clone_size: once
j_call: TRBJ2-7
v_call: TRBV10-3
cdr3_nt: TGTGCCATCAGTGCCACGGCTTCCTCCTACGAGCAGTACTTC
cdr3_aa: CAISATASSYEQYF

d_call: TRBD1
clone_size: once
j_call: TRBJ1-2
v_call: TRBV5-1
cdr3_nt: TGCGCCAGCAGCACGGACAGGGGCTTAGGTGGCTACACCTTC
cdr3_aa: CASSTDRGLGGYTF

d_call: -
clone_size: -
j_call: TRBJ2-1
v_call: TRBV12-5
cdr3_nt: TGTGCTAGTGGAGTTACAGGGAATGAGCAGTTCTTC
cdr3_aa: CASGVTGNEQFF

d_call: TRBD1
clone_size: -
j_call: TRBJ1-1
v_call: TRBV2
cdr3_nt: TGTGCCAGCTCCGGGACAGGGGGCTTGGCTTTCTTT
cdr3_aa: CASSGTGGLAFF

d_call: -
clone_size: -
j_call: TRBJ2-7
v_call: TRBV19
cdr3_nt: TGTGCCAGTATTCGTCTCCACCTTGTCGAGCAGTACTTC
cdr3_aa: CASIRLHLVEQYF

d_call: -
clone_size: -
j_call: TRBJ1-1
v_call: TRBV29-1
cdr3_nt: TGCAGCGTTGATATTGGGACACCAAGTCACACTGAAGCTTTCTTT
cdr3_aa: CSVDIGTPSHTEAFF

d_call: -
clone_size: -
j_call: TRBJ2-5
v_call: TRBV5-6
cdr3_nt: TGTGCCAGCAGCTTACAGGGGAGGGGGGAGACCCAGTACTTC
cdr3_aa: CASSLQGRGETQYF

d_call: TRBD1
clone_size: -
j_call: TRBJ1-2
v_call: TRBV2
cdr3_nt: TGTGCCAGCAGATACACAGGGGGCGATGGCTACACCTTC
cdr3_aa: CASRYTGGDGYTF

d_call: -
clone_size: -
j_call: TRBJ1-5
v_call: TRBV15
cdr3_nt: TGTGCCACCAGCTTGGATAGCAATCAGCCCCAGCATTTT
cdr3_aa: CATSLDSNQPQHF

d_call: -
clone_size: few
j_call: TRBJ1-2
v_call: TRBV5-1
cdr3_nt: TGCGCCAGCAGCTTGGCAGGGGACTATGGCTACACCTTC
cdr3_aa: CASSLAGDYGYTF

d_call: -
clone_size: -
j_call: TRBJ1-2
v_call: TRBV10-1
cdr3_nt: TGCGCCAGCAGTGAGCGGCGGAACTATGGCTACACCTTC
cdr3_aa: CASSERRNYGYTF

d_call: -
clone_size: -
j_call: TRBJ2-5
v_call: TRBV4-2
cdr3_nt: TGTGCCAGCAGCCCATGGATCCGAGAGACCCAGTACTTC
cdr3_aa: CASSPWIRETQYF

d_call: -
clone_size: -
j_call: TRBJ1-1
v_call: TRBV30
cdr3_nt: TGTGCCTGGAGTTCGGGAGGGAAAGCTTTCTTT
cdr3_aa: CAWSSGGKAFF